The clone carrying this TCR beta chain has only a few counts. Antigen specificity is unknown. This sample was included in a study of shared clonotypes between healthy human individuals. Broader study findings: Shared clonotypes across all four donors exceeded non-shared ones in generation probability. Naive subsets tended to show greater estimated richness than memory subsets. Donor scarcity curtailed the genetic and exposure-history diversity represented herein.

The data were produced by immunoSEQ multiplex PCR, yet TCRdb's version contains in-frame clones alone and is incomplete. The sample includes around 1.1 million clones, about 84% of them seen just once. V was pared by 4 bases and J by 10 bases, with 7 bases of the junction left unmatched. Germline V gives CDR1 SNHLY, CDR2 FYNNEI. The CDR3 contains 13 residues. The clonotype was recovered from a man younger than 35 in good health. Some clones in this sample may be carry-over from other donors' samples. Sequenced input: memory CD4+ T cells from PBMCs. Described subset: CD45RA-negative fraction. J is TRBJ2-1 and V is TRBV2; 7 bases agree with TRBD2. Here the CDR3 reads CASSGGGAIEQFF. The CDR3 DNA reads TGTGCCAGCAGTGGGGGAGGGGCCATCGAGCAGTTCTTC. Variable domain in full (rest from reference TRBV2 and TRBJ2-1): EPEVTQTPSHQVTQMGQEVILRCVPISNHLYFYWYRQILGQKVEFLVSFYNNEISEKSEIFDDQFSVERPDGSNFTLKIRSTKLEDSAMYFCASSGGGAIEQFFGPGTRLTVL.